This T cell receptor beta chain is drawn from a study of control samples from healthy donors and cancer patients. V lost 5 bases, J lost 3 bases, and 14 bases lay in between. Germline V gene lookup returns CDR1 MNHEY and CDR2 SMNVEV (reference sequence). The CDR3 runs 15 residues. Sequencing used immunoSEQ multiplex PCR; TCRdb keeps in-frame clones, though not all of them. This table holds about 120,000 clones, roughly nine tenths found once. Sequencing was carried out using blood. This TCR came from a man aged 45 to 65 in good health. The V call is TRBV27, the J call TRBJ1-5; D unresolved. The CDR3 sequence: CASSRRGVINQPQHF. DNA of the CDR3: TGTGCCAGCAGTCGGCGGGGAGTGATCAATCAGCCCCAGCATTTT.